This is a list of T cell receptor beta chains from one sample in a study of cytomegalovirus exposure and HLA in healthy donors. Data came from immunoSEQ multiplex PCR; TCRdb stores just in-frame clones and leaves some out. Here the sample spans 100,000 to 150,000 clones, roughly 80% being singletons. The sequencing sample was made of PBMCs. Receptor source: a young man in good health and CMV-seronegative. Both conserved end residues are trimmed from each CDR3. The D gene is left open where the match is weak.

>.|TRBJ1-3|TRBV18
ASSPGGRGYSGNTIY
>.|TRBJ2-5|TRBV19
ASSIGGPEETQY
>.|TRBJ1-2|TRBV19
ASTRAGDIYYGYT
>TRBD1|TRBJ1-5|TRBV19
ASSMYRGDQPQH
>.|TRBJ2-3|TRBV9
ASSVDTGTDTQY
>TRBD1|TRBJ1-1|TRBV7-9
ASSSTGGPEAF
>.|TRBJ1-5|TRBV30
AWSSDSNQPQH
>.|TRBJ1-5|TRBV28
ASSPPTVLSNQPQH
>.|TRBJ1-1|TRBV7-9
ASSFGTETEAF
>.|TRBJ2-3|TRBV6-5
ASRMGGPAGDTQY
>TRBD1|TRBJ1-1|TRBV9
ASSPRQGMNTEAF
>TRBD2|TRBJ2-3|TRBV5-6
ASSLTGGGTDTQY
>.|TRBJ2-1|TRBV18
ASSGRNEQF
>.|TRBJ1-1|TRBV5-1
ASSSTYEAF
>TRBD1|TRBJ2-1|TRBV19
ASSIVGQGNNEQF
>TRBD1|TRBJ1-1|TRBV5-1
ASSSGQGARNTEAF
>TRBD1|TRBJ2-2|TRBV6-4
ASSPEGTGVTGELF
>.|TRBJ1-2|TRBV7-2
ASSWTGVNYGYT
>.|TRBJ1-4|TRBV5-4
ASSDGKAREKLF
>.|TRBJ2-2|TRBV18
ASSPIQGRDTGELF
>.|TRBJ2-1|TRBV11-3
ASSLSASVGNEQF
>TRBD1|TRBJ1-4|TRBV2
ASRPRRTGGNEKLF
>TRBD2|TRBJ2-2|TRBV5-1
ASSAVAGGVTNTGELF
>.|TRBJ2-2|TRBV5-6
ASSLAVGGGLAGELF
>TRBD2|TRBJ2-3|TRBV2
ASRASTSGGSTDTQY
>TRBD1|TRBJ2-7|TRBV28
ASRPRQGAYEQY
>.|TRBJ1-1|TRBV7-8
ASSLQDTLNTEAF